The clone carrying this TCR beta chain appeared a single time. This entry belongs to a study of T cells in localized non-small cell lung cancer. The CDR3 has 14 residues. Germline V lookup: CDR1 SGHNT, CDR2 YYREEE (reference sequence). Trimming stripped 0 bases from V and 11 bases from J, with 17 bases between. This table comes from immunoSEQ multiplex PCR, and its TCRdb copy is limited to in-frame clones, with some not included. The sample has 75,000 to 80,000 clones; 70% to 90% are singletons. The clonotype was recovered from a woman aged 35-75 years with stage I squamous cell lung carcinoma. The chain is built from TRBV5-4 and TRBJ1-2; D gene uncertain. The material sequenced was peripheral blood, taken before any cancer treatment. The CDR3 spells CASSLDIKTAGYTF. As DNA, the CDR3 is TGTGCCAGCAGCTTGGATATCAAGACGGCGGGGTACACCTTC.